Below, 20 T cell receptor beta chains from the same sample are listed, as sequenced in a study of regulatory T cells in long-lasting Graves disease. Relying on iRepertoire HTBI primers and Arm-PCR of CDR3 regions, the team built TCR beta libraries. TCRdb redid the calling of the multiplex PCR reads with MiXCR, one entry per CDR3 protein. The sample has about 470,000 distinct CDR3 sequences, about a fifth seen once; the top ten hold approximately 7.8%. Time point defined: persistent/refractory GD, antithyroid drugs over 5 years with positive TRAb. RNA extracted from PBMCs served as the sequencing template. This specimen was peripheral blood mononuclear cells (PBMCs), taken when the disease was refractory, from a patient treated with antithyroid drugs. The receptors were sampled from a female donor with Graves disease.

The CDR3, as DNA: TGCAGTGCGTTAAAGGCGGAATATAGGGGGGATGAGCAGTTCTTC. Its translation: CSALKAEYRGDEQFF. The chain carries TRBV20-1 and TRBJ2-1; D is tentatively TRBD1 or TRBD2 (6 bases each). From germline, CDR1 is DFQATT and CDR2 SNEGSKA (reference sequence). Trimming left V 6 bases short and J 8 bases short, with 23 bases between. This CDR3 contains 15 residues.

This clonotype was recorded many times. This sequence joins TRBV6-1 and TRBJ2-5; TRBD2 is a possible D gene (6 bases). Germline V gives CDR1 MNHNS, CDR2 SASEGT. Trimming cost V 6 bases and J 1 base, with 15 bases left between them. The CDR3 runs 15 residues. CDR3: CASSPPGGAQETQYF. DNA for the CDR3: TGTGCCAGCAGCCCCCCCGGCGGGGCCCAAGAGACCCAGTACTTC.

This clonotype has a count of ten or more. CDR3 DNA: TGTGCCAGCAGCCAAGATCTCGGATTCGAGTACGAGCAGTACTTC. Encoded protein: CASSQDLGFEYEQYF. This chain connects TRBV3-1 to TRBJ2-7, with D uncertain. The CDR3 runs to 15 residues. Germline V gene sequence: CDR1 LGHDT, CDR2 YNNKEL (reference sequence). Trimming shortened V by 0 bases and J by 4 bases, and 13 bases separated the two germline ends.

This clonotype was counted between two and nine times. V and J are TRBV5-5 and TRBJ2-1, with no clear D. This CDR3 region has 12 residues. V gave up 2 bases and J gave up 6 bases, with 6 bases separating them. Per the germline V gene, CDR1 is SGHKS and CDR2 is YYEKEE (reference sequence). CDR3 loop: CASSFTANEQFF. As DNA, the CDR3 is TGTGCCAGCAGCTTCACCGCCAATGAGCAGTTCTTC.

This clonotype was seen many times. The chain employs TRBV12-3 or TRBV12-4 and TRBJ1-2; no clear D gene. V lost 1 base to trimming and J lost 7 bases, with 13 bases between them. The length of the CDR3 is 14 residues. CDR3 loop: CASSLDAGYSGYTF. DNA for the CDR3: TGTGCCAGCAGTTTAGACGCAGGATACTCTGGCTACACCTTC.

The chain carries TRBV5-1 and TRBJ2-7; D is unclear. The CDR3 length is 15 residues. The V and J ends lost 4 bases and 2 bases respectively, with 16 bases between them. Germline CDR1 is SGHRS and CDR2 is YFSETQ. This chain's CDR3 is CASSPGFGFPYEQYF. In DNA form, the CDR3 reads TGCGCCAGCAGCCCCGGTTTCGGGTTCCCCTACGAGCAGTACTTC.

This clonotype was detected ten times or more. The rearrangement uses TRBV7-9 and TRBJ2-7, with D possibly matching TRBD2 (6 bases). The CDR3 contains 13 residues. Trimming removed 2 bases from V and 4 bases from J, with 9 bases in between. In germline, CDR1 is SEHNR, CDR2 FQNEAQ (reference sequence). The CDR3 loop reads CASSLLALYEQYF. CDR3 nucleotide sequence: TGTGCCAGCAGCTTACTAGCGCTTTACGAGCAGTACTTC. Together with reference TRBV7-9 and TRBJ2-7, the CDR3 gives the full variable domain: DTGVSQNPRHKITKRGQNVTFRCDPISEHNRLYWYRQTLGQGPEFLTYFQNEAQLEKSRLLSDRFSAERPKGSFSTLEIQRTEQGDSAMYLCASSLLALYEQYFGPGTRLTVT.

The genes are TRBV25-1 and TRBJ1-2; D possibly corresponds to TRBD1 (6 bases). There are 14 residues in the CDR3. Germline V lookup: CDR1 MGHDK, CDR2 SYGVNS. V lost 6 bases and J lost 8, with 19 bases in between. The CDR3 region is CASRGRGAGGGYTF. The CDR3 DNA sequence: TGTGCCAGCAGGGGGAGGGGGGCTGGTGGCGGCTACACCTTC.

The genes are TRBV29-1 and TRBJ2-4; D not resolved. With 4 bases removed from V and 1 base from J, the gap between germline ends came to 11 bases. Germline loops: CDR1 SQVTM, CDR2 ANQGSEA. The CDR3 runs 14 residues. The CDR3 here is CSVGKGSAKNIQYF. The CDR3, as DNA: TGCAGCGTTGGCAAAGGCTCGGCCAAAAACATTCAGTACTTC.

The chain links TRBV20-1 to TRBJ1-2; no clear D. The CDR3 sequence is 13 residues long. CDR1 is DFQATT, CDR2 SNEGSKA, per germline (reference sequence). V was shortened by 6 bases and J by 8 bases, with 19 bases between the two germline ends. For the CDR3, the DNA is TGCAGTGCCAACCCCGGCACAGCGAGAGGCTACACCTTC. Its protein is CSANPGTARGYTF.

The V call is TRBV4-1, the J call TRBJ2-7, with 10 bases fitting TRBD2. Germline assignment: CDR1 MGHRA and CDR2 YSYEKL. The CDR3 has 16 amino acids. V shed 3 bases and J 1 base; nucleotides not matched to a gene: 6. In DNA, the CDR3 is TGCGCCAGCAGCCAGCCTGGGACTAGCGTTTCCTACGAGCAGTACTTC. Its translation is CASSQPGTSVSYEQYF.

This clonotype has just a few counts. The chain recombines TRBV7-3 with TRBJ2-3, with 8 positions matching TRBD2. The CDR3 contains 16 residues. The junction had 13 bases not matched to a gene; V was cut back by 7 bases and J by 4 bases. The germline V gene has CDR1 SGHTA and CDR2 FQGTGA. The CDR3 loop reads CASIQTSVMGADTQYF. The CDR3 DNA reads as TGTGCCAGCATCCAGACTAGCGTGATGGGAGCAGATACGCAGTATTTT.

V is TRBV24-1 and J is TRBJ2-2; D gene unclear. This CDR3 spans 12 amino acids. Trimming shortened V by 8 bases and J by 7 bases, and 10 bases separated the two germline ends. Germline V gene sequence: CDR1 KGHDR, CDR2 SFDVKD. The CDR3: CATNGRVGELFF. The CDR3 region has the DNA TGTGCCACCAACGGACGGGTCGGGGAGCTGTTTTTT.

Of note for this clonotype: One end of the junction varies from germline; a read error may be responsible. V usage is TRBV12-3 or TRBV12-4 and J usage is TRBJ2-5; 11 nucleotides line up with TRBD2. The CDR3 has 14 residues. CDR3 region: CASSITGTSGREFF. The CDR3 DNA follows: TGTGCCAGCAGCATAACCGGGACTAGCGGAAGGGAGTTCTTC.

CDR3: CASSLKGLAGHEQYF. CDR3 DNA: TGTGCCAGCAGCTTAAAGGGACTAGCGGGGCACGAGCAGTACTTC. The V and J genes are TRBV13 and TRBJ2-7; TRBD2 agrees at 13 bases. Trimming removed 2 bases from V and 5 bases from J; junction bases left unmatched: 3. The CDR3 has 15 residues. The germline gives CDR1 PRHDT, CDR2 FYEKMQ (reference sequence).

The chain combines TRBV6-1 with TRBJ1-4; no firm D call. Between the trimmed V and J ends, which lost 5 bases and 7 bases, there was a span of 11 bases. Per germline, CDR1 MNHNS and CDR2 SASEGT. The CDR3 is made up of 13 amino acids. The CDR3 here is CASSPLGSEKLFF. The CDR3 region has the DNA TGTGCCAGCAGTCCCTTGGGGAGTGAAAAACTGTTTTTT.

The chain recombines TRBV9 with TRBJ2-7, with a weak D call TRBD1 (7 bases). This CDR3 has 13 amino acids. Trimming removed 3 bases at V and 6 bases at J, with 13 bases between. Germline CDR1 is SGDLS and CDR2 is YYNGEE. In DNA, the CDR3 is TGTGCCAGCAGCGCATCAGGGGGGATCGAGCAGTACTTC. Protein product: CASSASGGIEQYF.

This clonotype appeared many times. This chain connects TRBV6-5 to TRBJ1-1; the D gene is possibly TRBD1 (6 bases). From germline, CDR1 is MNHEY and CDR2 SVGAGI. V was trimmed by 0 bases and J by 1 base, leaving 6 bases between them. The CDR3 has 14 amino acids. CDR3 amino acids: CASSYSTGNTEAFF. In DNA form, the CDR3 reads TGTGCCAGCAGTTACTCGACAGGGAACACTGAAGCTTTCTTT.

This clonotype was seen a few times. CDR3 sequence: CASSPGQGRVFF. CDR3 DNA: TGTGCCAGCAGCCCAGGACAGGGGAGAGTTTTCTTT. This rearrangement joins TRBV5-6 to TRBJ1-1; 9 positions agree with TRBD1. The CDR3 extends over 12 amino acids. V lost 4 bases and J lost 13; bases outside the gene matches: 8. The germline CDR1 and CDR2 sequences are SGHDT and YYEEEE.

This chain's CDR3 is CSGRWGRDEQFF. The CDR3 nucleotides are TGCAGCGGACGCTGGGGTAGGGATGAGCAGTTCTTC. J is TRBJ2-1 and V is TRBV29-1; D call uncertain. Germline CDR1 and CDR2: SQVTM and ANQGSEA. Trimming shortened V by 7 bases and J by 8 bases, and 15 bases separated the two germline ends. The CDR3 consists of 12 residues.